The present T cell receptor (beta chain) was sequenced within a study of T cells after posttransplantation cyclophosphamide (dated by TCRdb to 2016 to 2017). About the investigation overall: Using TRB sequencing, the study followed how the T cell repertoire reconstituted after myeloablative bone marrow transplantation in which posttransplantation cyclophosphamide served as GVHD prophylaxis. Samples from 30 to 35 PTCy-treated patients, along with samples from 15 to 20 of their related bone marrow donors, underwent antigen receptor sequencing. Blood from all 30 or so PTCy patients with 1-year posttransplant specimens was subjected to TRB sequencing. In 3 patients, up to about 3 additional blood samples taken between 2 and 5.2 years after transplant also underwent TRB sequencing, as did pretransplant blood from a handful of patients. Because TRA and TRB clonality correlated tightly in ten or so samples, later TCR analyses were limited to TRB. Public TRB sequences were searched against a database of over 3,000 sequences associated with responses to pathogens, tumor antigens, self-antigens and alloantigens.

Genomic DNA was used for TRB sequencing, which was performed with the immunoSEQ assay at survey resolution or with the hsTCRB kit. The study's own analysis went as follows. The immunoSEQ software was used for initial read processing, and the LymphoSeq R package was used for repertoire analyses. Clonality was computed as 1 minus normalized Shannon entropy, and a Gini coefficient was also calculated for each TRB dataset. Phenotypes of unsorted samples were inferred by mapping TRB sequences from sorted subsets of the recipient or donor onto the same recipient's unsorted samples. Held by TCRdb, this immuneACCESS table contains in-frame sequences only and omits some clones. Under half of the omission traces to an unresolved V gene where checked; the cause of the rest is unknown. V and J calls and clone size are given by that table; D and trimming were obtained from the DNA. The sample contains approximately 20,000 clones, roughly nine tenths of them found a single time. The ten top clones hold approximately 7.4% of the sample.

Taken with the paper, the label for treatment or condition translates to: high-dose cyclophosphamide on days +3 and +4 as single-agent GVHD prophylaxis. PTCy patients received busulfan and fludarabine conditioning, a related or unrelated marrow graft, and cyclophosphamide on days +3 and +4. The PTCy-treated patients were drawn from a prospective, multi-institutional clinical trial. Mononuclear cells from peripheral blood and bone marrow were separated by Ficoll-Hypaque density centrifugation and then cryopreserved. The research as a whole found: The TRB repertoires of T cells infiltrating skin or GI tract showed only limited overlap with the TRB repertoires of T cells in blood. Donor-recipient similarity was low at 1-2 months but rose over the first year, and later blood repertoires were often dominated by donor CD8+ memory clones. Across fewer than 50 patients, recipient CMV seropositivity and CMV reactivation were highly associated with TRB clonality; PTCy diversity was similar to CNI/methotrexate controls.

Remarks on this clone: It has no known antigen specificity. No much larger clone is present one base from it, and per-base qualities are unavailable.

CDR3 length: 15 amino acids, cysteine to phenylalanine. Solely the CDR3 DNA is kept, with 45 bases framed from the first base. The germline V gene (reference sequence) provides CDR1 MNHEY and CDR2 SMNVEV. The germline V end is reduced by 6 bases and the J end by 5 bases; junction bases left unmatched: 5. Recombination connected TRBV27 to TRBJ2-2; 11 of the junction bases match TRBD2. The TCR sequence derives from a female patient in her thirties or forties who received an allogeneic stem cell transplant from a related donor, was CMV-positive, and had no GVHD. In patients who had a transplant, some T cells may come from the graft donor. Here the sequenced sample was PBMCs, taken after allogeneic stem cell transplant with posttransplant cyclophosphamide. The CDR3 corresponds to CASRGTSGSTGELFF. In nucleotides, the sequence is TGTGCCAGCAGGGGGACTAGCGGATCGACCGGGGAGCTGTTTTTT.